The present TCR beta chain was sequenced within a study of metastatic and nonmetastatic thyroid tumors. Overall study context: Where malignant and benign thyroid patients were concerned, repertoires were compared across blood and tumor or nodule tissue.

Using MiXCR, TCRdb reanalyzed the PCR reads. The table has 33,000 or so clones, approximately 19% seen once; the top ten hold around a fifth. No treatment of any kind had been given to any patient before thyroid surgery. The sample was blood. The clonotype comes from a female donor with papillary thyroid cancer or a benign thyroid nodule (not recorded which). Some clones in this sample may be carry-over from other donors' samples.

The CDR3 reads CASSPDREYGYTF. In DNA, the CDR3 is TGTGCCAGCTCACCGGACAGGGAGTATGGCTACACCTTC. The chain carries TRBV18 and TRBJ1-2, with 8 bases that match TRBD1. The J segment lost 5 bases and the V segment lost 3 bases, leaving 2 bases of the junction unmatched. This CDR3 comprises 13 residues. The germline V gene encodes CDR1 KGHSH and CDR2 LQKENI.